This TCR beta chain emerged from a study of blood T cell repertoires in COVID-19. The wider study: Donors in the United States, Italy and Spain gave samples during acute or convalescent COVID-19.

Recovery meant two consecutive negative NP/OP PCR tests, professional clearance, or resolved symptoms. The germline CDR1 and CDR2 sequences are SGHKS and YYEKEE (reference sequence). The junction had 7 bases not matched to a gene; V was cut back by 4 bases and J by 4 bases. CDR3 length: 16 residues. Per the authors' pipeline: Amplified reference gene primers provided the basis for estimating nucleated cell counts. Clones were sequenced by immunoSEQ multiplex PCR, and TCRdb holds only the in-frame ones, with some missing. The DNA gave D and trimming, while V, J and clone size come from that table. This sample yields around 230,000 clones, of which roughly four fifths are seen a single time; 15% belongs to the top ten.

This chain joins TRBV5-5 and TRBJ1-5; 11 bases agree with TRBD1. This TCR was recovered from a man aged 40-49 years who had recovered from COVID-19. Sequencing was carried out using PBMCs or T cells enriched from blood (not recorded which). As DNA, the CDR3 is TGTGCCAGCAGCCAGGGACAGGGGGTAGGTAATCAGCCCCAGCATTTT. This translates into CASSQGQGVGNQPQHF.